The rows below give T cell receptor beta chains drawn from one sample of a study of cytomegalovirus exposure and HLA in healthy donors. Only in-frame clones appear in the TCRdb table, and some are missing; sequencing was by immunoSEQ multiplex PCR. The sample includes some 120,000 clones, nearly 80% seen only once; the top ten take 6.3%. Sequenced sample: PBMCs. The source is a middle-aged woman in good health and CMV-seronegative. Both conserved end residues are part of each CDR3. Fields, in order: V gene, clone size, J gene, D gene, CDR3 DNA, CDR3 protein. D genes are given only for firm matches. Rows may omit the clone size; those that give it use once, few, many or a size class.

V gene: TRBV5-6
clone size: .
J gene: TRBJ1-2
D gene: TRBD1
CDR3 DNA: TGTGCCAGCAGGCCGACGCTCGGCAGGGGGCCTAACTATGGCTACACCTTC
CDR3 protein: CASRPTLGRGPNYGYTF

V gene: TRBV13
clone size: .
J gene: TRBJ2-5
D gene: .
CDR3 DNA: TGTGCCAGCAGCCTAAGGACAGTACAAGAGACCCAGTACTTC
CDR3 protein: CASSLRTVQETQYF

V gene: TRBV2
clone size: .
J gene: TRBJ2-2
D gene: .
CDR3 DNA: TGTGCCAGCACCACTTTCACCGGGGAGCTGTTTTTT
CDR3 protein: CASTTFTGELFF

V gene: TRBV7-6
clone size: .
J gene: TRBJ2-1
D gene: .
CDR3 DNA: TGTGCCAGCAGCTTACTCGGTAACAATGAGCAGTTCTTC
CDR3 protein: CASSLLGNNEQFF

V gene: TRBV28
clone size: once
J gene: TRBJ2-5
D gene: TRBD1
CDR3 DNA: TGTGCCAGCAACCGAGGGACAGAAAAAGAGACCCAGTACTTC
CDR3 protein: CASNRGTEKETQYF

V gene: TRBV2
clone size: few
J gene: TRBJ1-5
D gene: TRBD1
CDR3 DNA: TGTGCCAGCAGCGCAGACAGGGGTGGCCAGCCCCAGCATTTT
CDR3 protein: CASSADRGGQPQHF

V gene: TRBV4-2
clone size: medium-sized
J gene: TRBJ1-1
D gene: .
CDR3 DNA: TGTGCCAGCAGCCAGGAAGAGGCAGGGTCCACTGAAGCTTTCTTT
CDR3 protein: CASSQEEAGSTEAFF

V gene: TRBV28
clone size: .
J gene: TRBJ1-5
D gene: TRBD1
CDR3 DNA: TGTGCCAGTAGACAGGGGGATCAGCCCCAGCATTTT
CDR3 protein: CASRQGDQPQHF

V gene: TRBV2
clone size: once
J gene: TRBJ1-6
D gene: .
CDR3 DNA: TGTGCCAGCAGTGTAGATAATTCACCCCTCCACTTT
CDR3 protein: CASSVDNSPLHF

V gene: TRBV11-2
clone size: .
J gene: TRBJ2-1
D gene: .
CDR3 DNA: TGTGCCAGCAGCTTAACGCGCGTAGCCCACGTTGACAATGAGCAGTTCTTC
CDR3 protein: CASSLTRVAHVDNEQFF

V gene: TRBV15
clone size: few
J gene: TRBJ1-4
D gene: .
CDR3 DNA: TGTGCCACCAGCAGATCCGGGGATAGTGAAAAACTGTTTTTT
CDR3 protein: CATSRSGDSEKLFF

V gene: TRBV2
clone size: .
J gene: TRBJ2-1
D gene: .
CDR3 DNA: TGTGCCAGCATGAGGGCCGGATTCTACAATGAGCAGTTCTTC
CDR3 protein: CASMRAGFYNEQFF

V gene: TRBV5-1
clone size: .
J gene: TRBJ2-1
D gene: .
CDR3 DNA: TGCGCCAGCAGCCCCCAGGGGACCCTCTCCTACAATGAGCAGTTCTTC
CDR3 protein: CASSPQGTLSYNEQFF

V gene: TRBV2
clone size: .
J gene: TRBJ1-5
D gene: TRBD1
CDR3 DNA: TGTGCCAGCAGTAGACAGGGGGCCCAAAATCAGCCCCAGCATTTT
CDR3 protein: CASSRQGAQNQPQHF

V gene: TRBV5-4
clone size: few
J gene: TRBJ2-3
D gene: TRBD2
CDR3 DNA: TGTGCCAGCAGCTCGGGACTACACACAGATACGCAGTATTTT
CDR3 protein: CASSSGLHTDTQYF

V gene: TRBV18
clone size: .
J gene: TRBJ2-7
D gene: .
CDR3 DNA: TGTGCCAGCTCACCTTCTGAGTACGAGCAGTACTTC
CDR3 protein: CASSPSEYEQYF

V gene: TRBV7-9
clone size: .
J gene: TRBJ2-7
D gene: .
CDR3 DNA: TGTTCCAGCAGCTTAGGGGAGCCTGGGGAGCAGTACTTC
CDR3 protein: CSSSLGEPGEQYF

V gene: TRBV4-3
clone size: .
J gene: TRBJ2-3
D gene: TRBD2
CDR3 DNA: TGCGCCAGCAGCCAAGAGGCCGGGAGGGCAGATACGCAGTATTTT
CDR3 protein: CASSQEAGRADTQYF

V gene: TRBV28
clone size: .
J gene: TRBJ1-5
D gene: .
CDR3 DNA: TGTGCCAGCAGCCGGTCGAATTCGAGGGCCAGTGGTCAGCCCCAGCATTTT
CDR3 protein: CASSRSNSRASGQPQHF

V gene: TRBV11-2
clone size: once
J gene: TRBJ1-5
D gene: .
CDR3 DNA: TGTGCCAGCAGCTTAGGGCCCGGGATCCCCGGTAAGCCCCAGCATTTT
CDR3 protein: CASSLGPGIPGKPQHF

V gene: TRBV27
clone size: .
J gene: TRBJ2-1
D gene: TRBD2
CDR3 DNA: TGTGCCAGCAGTATAACCGGGACTAGCGGGAGCTCCTACAATGAGCAGTTCTTC
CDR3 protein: CASSITGTSGSSYNEQFF

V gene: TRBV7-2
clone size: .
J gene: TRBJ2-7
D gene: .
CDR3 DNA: TGTGCCAGCAGCACAGGGACGGGAACCTACGAGCAGTACTTC
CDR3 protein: CASSTGTGTYEQYF

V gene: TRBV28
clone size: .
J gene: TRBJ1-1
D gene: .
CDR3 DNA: TGTGCCAGCAGGAGGGGGGGGCCTGAAGCTTTCTTT
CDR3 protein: CASRRGGPEAFF

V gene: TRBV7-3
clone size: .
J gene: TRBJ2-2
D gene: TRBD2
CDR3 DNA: TGTGCCAGCAGCTTAATCGGGGGTCTAGCGGGCACCGGGGAGCTGTTTTTT
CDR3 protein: CASSLIGGLAGTGELFF

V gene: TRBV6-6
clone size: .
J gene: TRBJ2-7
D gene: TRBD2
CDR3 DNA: TGTGCCAGCAATAGCGGGGCTACCTACGAGCAGTACTTC
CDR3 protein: CASNSGATYEQYF

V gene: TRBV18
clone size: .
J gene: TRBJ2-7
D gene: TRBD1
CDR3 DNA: TGTGCCAGCTCGTTAGGACAGGGAACCTACGAGCAGTACTTC
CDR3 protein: CASSLGQGTYEQYF

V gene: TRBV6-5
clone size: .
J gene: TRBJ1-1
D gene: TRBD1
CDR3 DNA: TGTGCCAGCAGTTCGGACAGGGACGACACTGAAGCTTTCTTT
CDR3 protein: CASSSDRDDTEAFF

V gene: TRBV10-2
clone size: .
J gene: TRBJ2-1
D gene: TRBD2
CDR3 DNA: TGCGCCAGCAGCCCTCTAGCGGGATTCCTCAATGAGCAGTTCTTC
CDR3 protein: CASSPLAGFLNEQFF